The 20 T cell receptor beta chains listed next were all sequenced from one sample in a study of blood T cell repertoires in COVID-19. The table came from immunoSEQ multiplex PCR; TCRdb's copy has only in-frame clones and leaves some out. The sample carries about 250,000 clones, 65% to 85% recorded once. Sequenced input: peripheral blood. The receptors were gathered from an older person with COVID-19, enrolled during active disease.

The chain carries TRBV9 and TRBJ2-2; D might be TRBD2 (7 bases). The CDR3 contains 15 residues. CDR1 SGDLS and CDR2 YYNGEE come from the germline V gene. The V gene lost 0 bases and the J gene lost 5 bases, with 11 bases spanning the gap. CDR3 DNA: TGTGCCAGCAGCGTAGGTGGGGGGGCTACCGGGGAGCTGTTTTTT. Amino acid sequence: CASSVGGGATGELFF.

This clone was seen only once. This chain links TRBV27 with TRBJ1-5; 10 bases match TRBD1. This CDR3 contains 17 residues. V was pared by 5 bases and J by 2 bases, with 9 bases of the junction left unmatched. The germline gives CDR1 MNHEY, CDR2 SMNVEV (reference sequence). The CDR3 region is CASSPMTGGVGNQPQHF. The CDR3 bases are TGTGCCAGCAGTCCTATGACAGGGGGCGTTGGCAATCAGCCCCAGCATTTT.

The chain links TRBV2 to TRBJ1-6, with a possible D match to TRBD1 (6 bases). The CDR3 has 15 residues. From germline, CDR1 is SNHLY and CDR2 FYNNEI. V lost 6 bases to trimming and J lost 8 bases, with 17 bases between them. CDR3 residues: CASREEGGPYSPLHF. Written as DNA, the CDR3 is TGTGCCAGCAGAGAGGAAGGGGGTCCTTATTCACCCCTCCACTTT.

The rearrangement links TRBV5-1 to TRBJ2-1; TRBD2 might be the D (6 bases). The CDR3 loop spans 12 amino acids. The ends were cut back, 7 bases at V and 6 bases at J, with 11 bases in the middle. The germline gives CDR1 SGHRS, CDR2 YFSETQ. The DNA of the CDR3 is TGCGCCAGCCGGGGGTCGGGCAATGAGCAGTTCTTC. It codes for CASRGSGNEQFF.

This sequence joins TRBV7-8 and TRBJ1-5; D might be TRBD1 (6 bases). The V and J ends lost 3 bases and 5 bases respectively, with 14 bases between them. Looked up from germline, CDR1 is SGHVS and CDR2 is FQNEAQ. The CDR3 length is 15 residues. CDR3 nucleotide sequence: TGTGCCAGCAGCTTGTGGGTGACAGGCGATCAGCCCCAGCATTTT. The encoded protein is CASSLWVTGDQPQHF.

The J gene is TRBJ2-5, the V gene TRBV19; the D gene is possibly TRBD1 (5 bases). Germline V gene sequence: CDR1 LNHDA, CDR2 SQIVND (reference sequence). V dropped 7 bases and J dropped 4 bases, with 16 bases sitting between them. This CDR3 comprises 14 residues. CDR3 bases: TGTGCCAGTAAGGATCAGGGTTCGGGAGAGACCCAGTACTTC. It specifies CASKDQGSGETQYF.

The chain links TRBV6-2 or TRBV6-3 to TRBJ2-7; TRBD2 matches 11 bases. Unmatched junction bases numbered 8, after V lost 0 bases and J lost 1 base. Germline loops: CDR1 MNHEY, CDR2 SVGEGT. This CDR3 comprises 18 residues. CDR3 loop: CASSYSPETSGISYEQYF. The CDR3 coding sequence is TGTGCCAGCAGTTACTCACCTGAGACTAGCGGGATTTCCTACGAGCAGTACTTC.

This rearrangement joins TRBV7-3 to TRBJ2-3; 8 bases agree with TRBD2. The CDR3 covers 16 residues. V shed 1 base and J 8 bases; nucleotides not matched to a gene: 11. CDR1 is SGHTA and CDR2 is FQGTGA in the germline V gene. The CDR3 is CASSLIVAGNPATQYF. CDR3 DNA: TGTGCCAGCAGCTTAATTGTAGCGGGAAATCCGGCTACGCAGTATTTT. Full variable domain (missing parts from reference TRBV7-3 and TRBJ2-3): GAGVSQTPSNKVTEKGKYVELRCDPISGHTALYWYRQSLGQGPEFLIYFQGTGAADDSGLPNDRFFAVRPEGSVSTLKIQRTERGDSAVYLCASSLIVAGNPATQYFGPGTRLTVL.

The J gene is TRBJ1-1, the V gene TRBV5-1; 8 positions agree with TRBD1. V lost 4 bases, J lost 6 bases, and 17 bases stayed unmatched. Germline V gene lookup returns CDR1 SGHRS and CDR2 YFSETQ. There are 17 residues in the CDR3. CDR3 nucleotides: TGCGCCAGCAGCGCCTCCGGGACAGGACTCACTAACCCTGAAGCTTTCTTT. Amino acid sequence: CASSASGTGLTNPEAFF.

J is TRBJ2-4 and V is TRBV19; the D is unclear. This CDR3 region has 14 residues. Germline V gene lookup returns CDR1 LNHDA and CDR2 SQIVND (reference sequence). V dropped 3 bases and J dropped 1 base, with 7 bases sitting between them. The CDR3 DNA reads TGTGCCAGTAGTATTGGGCAGGCCAAAAACATTCAGTACTTC. This codes for CASSIGQAKNIQYF.

This clone was detected once. J is TRBJ2-1 and V is TRBV7-2; 10 bases line up with TRBD1. This CDR3 contains 15 residues. V lost 6 bases, J lost 5 bases, and 7 bases stayed unmatched. The germline V gene has CDR1 SGHTA and CDR2 FQGNSA. The CDR3 DNA is TGTGCCAGCAGGAGACAGGGGGCGCGCCACAATGAGCAGTTCTTC. Translating gives CASRRQGARHNEQFF.

Only a few counts were recorded for this clone. The J gene is TRBJ2-2, the V gene TRBV7-2; 7 bases are a match to TRBD2. Trimming cost V 3 bases and J 7 bases; bases outside gene matches: 14. This CDR3 contains 17 residues. CDR1 is SGHTA, CDR2 FQGNSA, per germline. This CDR3 reads CASSLVGGGATGGELFF. Written as DNA, the CDR3 is TGTGCCAGCAGCTTGGTCGGGGGAGGGGCAACCGGCGGGGAGCTGTTTTTT.

The rearrangement links TRBV29-1 to TRBJ1-1, with TRBD1 identical over 9 bases. The trim removed 3 bases at V and 11 bases at J, leaving 10 bases unmatched. Germline values: CDR1 SQVTM, CDR2 ANQGSEA. The CDR3 loop spans 13 amino acids. This CDR3 reads CSVERSRGQGAFF. The CDR3 DNA follows: TGCAGCGTTGAGCGTTCGAGGGGACAGGGCGCTTTCTTT.

V gene TRBV5-1 combines with J gene TRBJ1-4; 7 bases map to TRBD1. Per germline, CDR1 SGHRS and CDR2 YFSETQ. This CDR3 has 14 residues. With 0 bases clipped from V and 8 bases from J, the junction kept 4 bases outside the gene matches. CDR3 nucleotides: TGCGCCAGCAGCTTGGACAGGGGTCGCGAAAAACTGTTTTTT. Translated, it gives CASSLDRGREKLFF. Based on the CDR3 plus reference TRBV5-1 and TRBJ1-4, the full variable domain is KAGVTQTPRYLIKTRGQQVTLSCSPISGHRSVSWYQQTPGQGLQFLFEYFSETQRNKGNFPGRFSGRQFSNSRSEMNVSTLELGDSALYLCASSLDRGREKLFFGSGTQLSVL.

Only one count was recorded for this clone. J is TRBJ1-5 and V is TRBV18; D remains ambiguous. The CDR3 sequence is 14 residues long. Germline assignment: CDR1 KGHSH and CDR2 LQKENI. V dropped 3 bases and J dropped 4 bases, with 10 bases sitting between them. CDR3 coding DNA: TGTGCCAGCTCACCCAGTGGGCCAAATCAGCCCCAGCATTTT. As protein: CASSPSGPNQPQHF.

The genes are TRBV6-2 or TRBV6-3 and TRBJ2-7; TRBD2 might be the D (5 bases). The germline CDR1 and CDR2 sequences are MNHEY and SVGEGT. The length of the CDR3 is 14 residues. The V end lost 5 bases, the J end lost 0 bases, and 11 bases lay between the germline ends. The CDR3 DNA reads TGTGCCAGCAGTCGGAGGTTGGGCTCCTACGAGCAGTACTTC. Translation: CASSRRLGSYEQYF.

The chain carries TRBV18 and TRBJ1-2; D may be TRBD1 (6 bases). The CDR3 has 13 amino acids. The V gene lost 8 bases and the J gene lost 6 bases, with 16 bases spanning the gap. Per the germline V gene, CDR1 is KGHSH and CDR2 is LQKENI. CDR3 residues: CASTTRQENGYTF. The DNA for the CDR3 is TGTGCCAGCACTACCAGACAGGAGAATGGCTACACCTTC.

This sequence joins TRBV12-3 or TRBV12-4 and TRBJ2-1; 8 nucleotides align to TRBD2. V lost 6 bases to trimming and J lost 6 bases; unmatched junction nucleotides: 4. The CDR3 is made up of 13 amino acids. The CDR3 loop reads CASSHGGANEQFF. Written as DNA, the CDR3 is TGTGCCAGCAGCCACGGGGGGGCCAATGAGCAGTTCTTC.

This chain links TRBV28 with TRBJ1-2; 9 bases map to TRBD1. The V gene end was trimmed by 6 bases and the J gene end by 4 bases; junction bases not matched to a gene: 12. Germline CDR1 and CDR2: MDHEN and SYDVKM. The CDR3 contains 16 residues. CDR3: CASSPSGQGITYGYTF. CDR3 nucleotides: TGTGCCAGCAGCCCATCTGGACAGGGGATCACCTATGGCTACACCTTC.

This clone occurred once. This chain joins TRBV19 and TRBJ2-5, with D maybe TRBD1 (5 bases). Per the germline V gene, CDR1 is LNHDA and CDR2 is SQIVND (reference sequence). The V and J ends lost 5 bases and 5 bases respectively, with 21 bases between them. The CDR3 contains 16 residues. CDR3 sequence (DNA): TGTGCCAGTAGTCTCGTTGCAGTTGGGGCGCGGGAGACCCAGTACTTC. This translates into CASSLVAVGARETQYF.